Below, 27 T cell receptor beta chains from the same sample are listed, as sequenced in a study of blood T cell repertoires in COVID-19. Produced via immunoSEQ multiplex PCR; TCRdb's table is partial and in-frame only. Of about 250,000 clones in the sample, around 89% were seen once. Sample: peripheral blood. The receptor set was obtained from a woman in her 40s who had recovered from COVID-19.

In DNA, the CDR3 is TGTGCCAGCAGACCCCCCCTAGCGGGAGGGGGTGAGCAGTTCTTC. This encodes CASRPPLAGGGEQFF. This chain uses TRBV6-5 with TRBJ2-1, with 12 bases lining up with TRBD2. Germline V gene lookup returns CDR1 MNHEY and CDR2 SVGAGI. Losses at the gene ends were 6 bases for V and 9 bases for J; bases not matched to a gene: 9. This CDR3 has 15 amino acids.

The rearrangement uses TRBV15 and TRBJ2-3; D is perhaps TRBD2 (6 bases). CDR3 length: 18 amino acids. Per the germline V gene, CDR1 is LNHNV and CDR2 is YYDKDF (reference sequence). Trimming took 0 bases from V and 2 from J, leaving 18 bases between them. This chain's CDR3 is CATSRESPASANTDTQYF. DNA for the CDR3: TGTGCCACCAGCAGAGAGTCCCCGGCTAGCGCGAACACAGATACGCAGTATTTT.

The rearrangement joins TRBV2 to TRBJ2-3; TRBD1 aligns across 7 bases. In germline, CDR1 is SNHLY, CDR2 FYNNEI. There are 14 residues in the CDR3. Losses at the gene ends were 7 bases for V and 2 bases for J; bases not matched to a gene: 6. CDR3 DNA sequence: TGTGCCAGCATGGAGACAGGGCCCACAGATACGCAGTATTTT. Translation: CASMETGPTDTQYF.

The V call is TRBV27, the J call TRBJ2-3, with 9 bases identical to TRBD2. The ends lost 5 bases at V and 2 bases at J; junction bases unmatched: 8. The V gene's germline CDR1 is MNHEY and CDR2 SMNVEV (reference sequence). The CDR3 is 16 amino acids. CDR3 DNA sequence: TGTGCCAGCAGTCCCGTAGCGGGAGCGTTCACAGATACGCAGTATTTT. It translates to CASSPVAGAFTDTQYF.

The chain combines TRBV7-2 with TRBJ1-2; D not certain. This CDR3 is 13 amino acids long. CDR1 is SGHTA and CDR2 is FQGNSA in the germline V gene. V dropped 2 bases and J dropped 8 bases, with 12 bases sitting between them. CDR3 amino acids: CASSLWAVQGYTF. CDR3 bases: TGTGCCAGCAGCTTATGGGCAGTCCAGGGCTACACCTTC. Filled out from reference TRBV7-2 and TRBJ1-2, the complete variable domain reads GAGVSQSPSNKVTEKGKDVELRCDPISGHTALYWYRQSLGQGLEFLIYFQGNSAPDKSGLPSDRFSAERTGGSVSTLTIQRTQQEDSAVYLCASSLWAVQGYTFGSGTRLTVV.

The CDR3 nucleotides are TGCAGCGTTGGGCCGACTAGCGGGAGGGCCCTGAAGGGGCCGCAGTATTTT. Amino acid sequence: CSVGPTSGRALKGPQYF. This rearrangement joins TRBV29-1 to TRBJ2-3; TRBD2 matches at 14 bases. The CDR3 consists of 17 residues. CDR1 SQVTM and CDR2 ANQGSEA come from the germline V gene. Trimming removed 4 bases from V and 10 bases from J; junction bases left unmatched: 16.

This clone was observed a few times. Relative to the germline gene, one junction end is altered; a read error may explain this. The chain joins TRBV7-2 to TRBJ1-3; tentatively, D is TRBD1 (5 bases). The CDR3 spans 16 residues. Germline CDR1 is SGHTA and CDR2 is FQGNSA. As DNA, the CDR3 is TGTGCCAGCAGCGTAGCCCACCAGGGCACTGGAAACACCATATATTTT. Protein: CASSVAHQGTGNTIYF.

The rearrangement joins TRBV30 to TRBJ2-1, with 9 nucleotides matching TRBD2. This CDR3 has 14 residues. After removal of 2 bases from V and 6 bases from J, the junction contained 5 bases not matched to a gene. Germline V gene lookup returns CDR1 GTSNPN and CDR2 SVGIG (reference sequence). This CDR3 is CAWSRSGGSNEQFF. In DNA, the CDR3 is TGTGCCTGGAGTCGTAGCGGGGGATCCAATGAGCAGTTCTTC.

The chain employs TRBV2 and TRBJ1-5, with D possibly TRBD1 on 5 matching bases. V was trimmed by 3 bases and J by 6 bases, leaving 6 bases between them. This CDR3 has 12 amino acids. Germline V CDR1 and CDR2: SNHLY, FYNNEI. CDR3 DNA: TGTGCCAGCAGTGACCAGGGTCAGCCCCAGCATTTT. This gives the protein CASSDQGQPQHF.

The CDR3 region has the DNA TGTGCCAGCAGTCCCAGGACTAGCGGGGCCTCCTACGAGCAGTACTTC. The encoded protein is CASSPRTSGASYEQYF. The gene calls are TRBV27 and TRBJ2-7; the match to TRBD2 covers 12 bases. With 5 bases clipped from V and 0 bases from J, the junction kept 5 bases outside the gene matches. The CDR3 has 16 amino acids. Germline lookup yields CDR1 MNHEY and CDR2 SMNVEV (reference sequence).

V is TRBV5-1 and J is TRBJ1-1; no firm D call. The CDR3 is 15 residues long. V was trimmed by 0 bases and J by 1 base, leaving 10 bases between them. Germline CDR1 and CDR2: SGHRS and YFSETQ. In DNA form, the CDR3 reads TGCGCCAGCAGCTTGGTGGGCTCATCGAACACTGAAGCTTTCTTT. Translating gives CASSLVGSSNTEAFF.

The rearrangement uses TRBV6-5 and TRBJ2-2; a weak D match, TRBD1 (6 bases). The V end lost 6 bases, the J end lost 6 bases, and 17 bases lay between the germline ends. Looked up from germline, CDR1 is MNHEY and CDR2 is SVGAGI. The CDR3 loop spans 15 amino acids. The CDR3 nucleotides are TGTGCCAGCAGACCCGGGACAAGGTTCGCCGGGGAGCTGTTTTTT. Its protein product is CASRPGTRFAGELFF.

Comment on this clone: A read error may produce the germline difference seen at one junction end. The V gene is TRBV7-9, the J gene TRBJ2-3; 7 bases are a match to TRBD2. This CDR3 region has 16 residues. Looked up from germline, CDR1 is SEHNR and CDR2 is FQNEAQ (reference sequence). CDR3 sequence: CASSSSQLASTDTRYF. CDR3 sequence (DNA): TGTGCCAGCAGCTCCTCCCAACTAGCGAGCACAGATACGCGGTATTTT.

The chain is built from TRBV6-5 and TRBJ1-6, with TRBD1 matching 7 bases. V lost 8 bases to trimming and J lost 3 bases; unmatched junction nucleotides: 4. The CDR3 has 14 amino acids. Germline V gives CDR1 MNHEY, CDR2 SVGAGI. The CDR3 DNA sequence: TGTGCCAGCCGAGGGGGCCTCTATAATTCACCCCTCCACTTT. As protein: CASRGGLYNSPLHF.

The chain combines TRBV4-3 with TRBJ2-1; 7 bases are a match to TRBD2. J was trimmed by 4 bases and V by 0 bases; bases with no gene match: 9. Germline values: CDR1 LGHNA, CDR2 YSLEER. CDR3 length: 17 residues. DNA of the CDR3: TGCGCCAGCAGCCAAGATGGGGCGGGAGTGGGTTACAATGAGCAGTTCTTC. Translated, it gives CASSQDGAGVGYNEQFF.

This clone occurred once. CDR3: CASSFGATNEKLFF. CDR3 coding DNA: TGCGCCAGCAGCTTCGGTGCAACTAATGAAAAACTGTTTTTT. This chain joins TRBV5-1 and TRBJ1-4; D remains unclear. This CDR3 has 14 amino acids. Germline V gene lookup returns CDR1 SGHRS and CDR2 YFSETQ. V shed 2 bases and J shed 0 bases, with 5 bases lying between them.

V is TRBV7-2 and J is TRBJ2-3, with 10 bases lining up with TRBD2. Germline V gives CDR1 SGHTA, CDR2 FQGNSA. This CDR3 region has 16 residues. The V gene end was trimmed by 1 base and the J gene end by 8 bases; junction bases not matched to a gene: 9. The CDR3 protein is CASSLVASGRGGTQYF. The CDR3 nucleotides read TGTGCCAGCAGCTTAGTGGCAAGCGGGAGGGGGGGTACGCAGTATTTT.

The V and J genes are TRBV7-9 and TRBJ1-1, with D perhaps matching TRBD1 (5 bases). Trimming cost V 1 base and J 6 bases, with 18 bases left between them. The CDR3 contains 16 residues. Germline V gene lookup returns CDR1 SEHNR and CDR2 FQNEAQ (reference sequence). CDR3 loop: CASSLVGGSPGAEAFF. The CDR3 DNA reads TGTGCCAGCAGCTTAGTTGGGGGGTCCCCGGGGGCTGAAGCTTTCTTT. Drawing the rest from reference TRBV7-9 and TRBJ1-1, the complete variable domain is DTGVSQNPRHKITKRGQNVTFRCDPISEHNRLYWYRQTLGQGPEFLTYFQNEAQLEKSRLLSDRFSAERPKGSFSTLEIQRTEQGDSAMYLCASSLVGGSPGAEAFFGQGTRLTVV.

The J gene is TRBJ2-3, the V gene TRBV6-6, with TRBD2 matching over 7 bases. V trimming: 6 bases; J trimming: 1 base; junction bases outside the gene matches: 10. CDR1 is MNHNY and CDR2 is SVGAGI in the germline V gene (reference sequence). There are 16 residues in the CDR3. The CDR3 DNA reads as TGTGCCAGCAGGCCCGGGACTCGGGGGGGCACAGATACGCAGTATTTT. This sequence encodes CASRPGTRGGTDTQYF.

The J gene is TRBJ1-1, the V gene TRBV6-4, with D maybe TRBD1 (5 bases). Trimming took off 9 bases at V and 1 base at J, with 18 bases between the two ends. CDR1 and CDR2 (germline): MRHNA, SNTAGT. This CDR3 comprises 15 residues. This chain's CDR3 is CARTLGAHGNTEAFF. The CDR3 DNA is TGTGCCAGAACCCTAGGGGCACACGGGAACACTGAAGCTTTCTTT.

V usage is TRBV6-5 and J usage is TRBJ2-7, with TRBD1 as a possible D gene (6 bases). This CDR3 has 14 residues. Between the trimmed V and J ends, which lost 5 bases and 0 bases, there was a span of 11 bases. Germline CDR1 and CDR2: MNHEY and SVGAGI. The CDR3 protein is CASSQGPLSYEQYV. The DNA of the CDR3 is TGTGCCAGCAGTCAGGGGCCACTCTCCTACGAGCAGTACGTC.

V is TRBV6-2 or TRBV6-3 and J is TRBJ1-5; D not resolved. Between the trimmed V and J ends, which lost 6 bases and 9 bases, there was a span of 15 bases. In germline, CDR1 is MNHEY, CDR2 SVGEGT. CDR3 length: 13 residues. CDR3 sequence reads: CASSLDSRGPQHF. Here the CDR3 DNA reads TGTGCCAGCAGCCTGGACTCCCGGGGGCCCCAGCATTTT.

This rearrangement joins TRBV29-1 to TRBJ1-2; perhaps TRBD1 as D (6 bases). The ends were cut back, 6 bases at V and 0 bases at J, with 11 bases in the middle. The germline gives CDR1 SQVTM, CDR2 ANQGSEA. The CDR3 has 13 amino acids. This chain's CDR3 is CSVGQLSNYGYTF. For the CDR3, the DNA is TGCAGCGTCGGACAGCTCTCTAACTATGGCTACACCTTC.

The chain employs TRBV6-5 and TRBJ2-7; D might be TRBD2 (7 bases). Trimming took 11 bases from V and 2 from J, leaving 16 bases between them. The length of the CDR3 is 13 residues. Germline-derived CDR1 and CDR2 are MNHEY and SVGAGI. CDR3: CAAGAGAAYEQYF. In DNA form, the CDR3 reads TGTGCCGCGGGTGCGGGGGCGGCCTACGAGCAGTACTTC.

The chain recombines TRBV9 with TRBJ2-1, with TRBD2 as a possible D gene (5 bases). CDR3 size: 15 residues. V was pared by 2 bases and J by 5 bases, with 14 bases between. Germline V gives CDR1 SGDLS, CDR2 YYNGEE. CDR3 sequence reads: CASSVGGRTNNEQFF. CDR3 coding DNA: TGTGCCAGCAGCGTTGGTGGGAGAACCAACAATGAGCAGTTCTTC.

The chain employs TRBV24-1 and TRBJ2-2; D may be TRBD2 (5 bases). Germline CDR1 is KGHDR and CDR2 is SFDVKD. V was trimmed by 4 bases and J by 4 bases, leaving 15 bases between them. The CDR3 spans 16 residues. CDR3: CATSDPAGRATGELFF. The DNA for the CDR3 is TGTGCCACCAGTGACCCCGCGGGTCGGGCCACCGGGGAGCTGTTTTTT.

The chain joins TRBV9 to TRBJ2-2; D is possibly TRBD2 (6 bases). CDR3 length: 17 residues. Germline V CDR1 and CDR2: SGDLS, YYNGEE. Between the trimmed V and J ends, which lost 0 bases and 5 bases, there was a span of 17 bases. The CDR3 protein is CASSVDLGQGGTGELFF. The CDR3 DNA reads TGTGCCAGCAGCGTAGATCTAGGGCAGGGAGGAACCGGGGAGCTGTTTTTT.